This T cell receptor beta chain derives from a study of T cells in Graves' hyperthyroidism and ophthalmopathy. Researchers took RNA transcripts and amplified the TCR beta CDR3 regions from them. The HTBI primer set drove a first-round RT-PCR of the TCR CDR3. Via MiXCR, TCRdb re-called the multiplex PCR reads, giving one row per CDR3 protein. The repertoire has 370,000 or so distinct CDR3 sequences, around 25% of them found once; the top ten carry over 70%. The CDR3 runs to 15 residues. The germline V gene has CDR1 MGHRA and CDR2 YSYEKL. With 0 bases removed from V and 2 bases from J, the gap between germline ends came to 11 bases. Fresh peripheral blood, roughly 10 ml, was the source of the PBMCs.

V usage is TRBV4-1 and J usage is TRBJ2-7; no clear D. Sequenced sample: blood. This TCR came from a man between 45 and 60 years old with Graves' hyperthyroidism. As DNA, the CDR3 is TGCGCCAGCAGCCAAGAGTGGTCCACGACCTACGAGCAGTACTTC. It translates to CASSQEWSTTYEQYF.